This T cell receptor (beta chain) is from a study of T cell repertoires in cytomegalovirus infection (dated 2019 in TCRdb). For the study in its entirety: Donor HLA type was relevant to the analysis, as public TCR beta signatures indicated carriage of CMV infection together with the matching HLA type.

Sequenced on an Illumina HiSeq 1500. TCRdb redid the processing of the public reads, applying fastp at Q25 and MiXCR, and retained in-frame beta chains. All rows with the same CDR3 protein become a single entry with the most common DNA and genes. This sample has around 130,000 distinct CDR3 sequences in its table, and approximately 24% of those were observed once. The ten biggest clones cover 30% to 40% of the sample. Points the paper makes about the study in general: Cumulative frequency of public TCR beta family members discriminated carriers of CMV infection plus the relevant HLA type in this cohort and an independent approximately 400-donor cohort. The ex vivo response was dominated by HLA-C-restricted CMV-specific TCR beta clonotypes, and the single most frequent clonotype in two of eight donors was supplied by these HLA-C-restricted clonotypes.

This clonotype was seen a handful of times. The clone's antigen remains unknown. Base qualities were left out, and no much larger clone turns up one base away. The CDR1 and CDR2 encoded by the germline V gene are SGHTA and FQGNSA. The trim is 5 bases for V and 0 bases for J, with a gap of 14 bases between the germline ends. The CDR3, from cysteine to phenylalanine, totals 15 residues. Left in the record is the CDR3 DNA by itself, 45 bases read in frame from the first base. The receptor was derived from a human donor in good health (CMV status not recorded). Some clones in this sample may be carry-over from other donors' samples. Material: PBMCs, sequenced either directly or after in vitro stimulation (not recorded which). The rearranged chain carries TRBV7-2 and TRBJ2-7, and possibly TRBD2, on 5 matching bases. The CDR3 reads CASSLRTGSSYEQYF. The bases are TGTGCCAGCAGCCTAAGGACTGGTAGCTCCTACGAGCAGTACTTC.